Sequencing of this TCR beta chain was carried out in a study of blood T cell repertoires in COVID-19 (TCRdb year 2020). Background for the entire study: Collaborator samples came from the United States, Italy and Spain and covered acute and convalescent phases of COVID-19. The prospective study material was composed of cDNA or gDNA derived from T cells, B-cell-depleted T cells, or PBMCs. The dataset comprised deeply sampled blood TCRbeta repertoires from subjects exposed to, actively infected with, or recovered from COVID-19. The repertoires were released in a freely available public database intended as a resource for research on the immune response to SARS-CoV-2. The samples were drawn from the first 160 participants of the ongoing ImmuneRACE study and from more than 1,000 subjects provided by 6 global collaborators. A de-identified subject ID, COVID-19 status, age in years and sex were almost always included in the sample metadata. Where available, HLA class I and class II types were obtained from metadata supplied by the sample provider rather than from assay-based typing.

TCRbeta CDR3 regions were amplified from genomic DNA using the immunoSEQ Assay, a bias-controlled multiplex PCR. As for the authors' bioinformatics: The number of nucleated cells in each sample was estimated by amplification of reference gene primers within the assay. To quantify the absolute abundance of each unique TCRbeta CDR3 rearrangement, sequence reads were collapsed and filtered. Productive Simpson clonality was computed per sample as the square root of Simpson's diversity index over productive rearrangements. Not all clones reach the TCRdb copy of this immuneACCESS table, which keeps in-frame sequences only. Checked studies attribute under half of the gap to unresolved V genes and leave the rest unexplained. D and trimming come from the DNA, and the V and J calls and clone size come from that table. Present in this sample are some 220,000 clones, 75% to 85% of which were seen just once. In total, the top ten clones hold more than 5% of the sample.

The collaborating institutions used their own protocols to collect whole blood in K2EDTA tubes. For TCRbeta analysis, collaborator samples were shipped as frozen whole blood, as isolated PBMCs, or as DNA extracted from either sample type. On the study overall, not on this receptor specifically: Clinical and demographic metadata were provided uncurated, with the amount varying by source and participant.

Worth noting for this clone: There is no known antigen for this receptor. Base-call qualities are not available, and no considerably larger clone is one nucleotide away.

The material sequenced was peripheral blood. This sequence was found in a human donor in a cohort sampled during active COVID-19.

This receptor carries the CDR3 CASSSEPNKNTEAFF. The nucleotide sequence is given as TGCGCCAGCAGCTCAGAACCCAACAAGAACACTGAAGCTTTCTTT. This receptor chain uses TRBV5-1 and TRBJ1-1, with an unclear D gene assignment. Inclusive of the bounding cysteine and phenylalanine, the CDR3 is 15 residues long. The only DNA kept is the CDR3, 45 bases in frame from the first base. The trim is 3 bases for V and 1 base for J, with a gap of 13 bases between the germline ends. Looking up the germline V gene yields CDR1 SGHRS and CDR2 YFSETQ.